Here is one TCR beta chain with its context. The CDR3 loop spans 15 amino acids. Trimming took off 1 base at V and 3 bases at J, with 12 bases between the two ends. Germline V gene sequence: CDR1 MNHEY, CDR2 SMNVEV (reference sequence). Sample-barcoded 5' priming and a J-beta primer mix drove a second PCR of about 6 to 11 cycles. Researchers report that a template-switch adaptor with 12 random nucleotides tagged each cDNA molecule. Each CDR3 protein is one row after TCRdb ran MiXCR on the 5' RACE reads. The sample holds about 640,000 distinct CDR3 sequences, around 54% seen once. These data are taken from a study of blood T cells in healthy people across ages.

The material sequenced was blood. The source of this sequence is a man aged 55 to 70 in good health. This chain links TRBV27 with TRBJ1-2, with a weak D call TRBD1 (5 bases). DNA for the CDR3: TGTGCCAGCAGTTTATATCCCAGGGTCGACTATGGCTACACCTTC. Protein sequence: CASSLYPRVDYGYTF.